Included here is one T cell receptor beta chain sequence, with context. This clonotype was recorded a few times. Its cognate antigen has yet to be identified. No base quality values were provided; no much bigger clone lies one nucleotide off. This sample was included in a study of blood T cells in healthy people across ages (dated by TCRdb to about 2015). For the wider study: In model experiments, template switching captured roughly one uniquely barcoded TCR beta cDNA molecule for every two T cells. The study measured age-related changes in TCR beta repertoire diversity using deep sequencing normalized with unique cDNA molecular identifiers. The donors were split into four age groups: young (average 16 years), middle-aged (roughly 39), aged (approximately 59) and long-lived (under 85). To avoid experimental bias, donors of different ages were randomly spread across the sequencing lanes. Using the same blood draw, the study looked at two additional independent replicas of 1 million unique cDNA reads for two donors, one aged 18 to 29 and the other aged 80 or older. What the research found in general, with its limitations: Observed TCR beta diversity per million T cells fell roughly linearly with age, and a significant reduction was already apparent by age roughly 40. The CMV infection status of donors was not known, potentially confounding age-related changes in expanded clonotypes. Estimates of total diversity based on one million sequenced T cells were considered lower bounds and underestimates. Observed TCR beta diversity correlated strongly with the percentage of naive T cells measured by flow cytometry. Since profiling was done on bulk unsorted PBMCs, naive and antigen-experienced compartments could not be conclusively compared. Compared with the aged group, the long-lived group had more naive CD4+ T cells, fewer expanded clones and increased TCR diversity, a pattern suggesting age selection.

Systemically healthy Caucasian individuals from Russia, approximately 39 in total and aged about 6 to 95 years, were included as donors. Each donor gave about 9.2 milliliters of peripheral blood, drawn into EDTA-treated Vacutainer tubes. Ficoll-Paque density-gradient centrifugation was used to isolate PBMCs, with at least 6.5 million per sample. Total RNA was extracted from PBMCs with Trizol reagent, with at least 5 micrograms obtained per sample. The percentages of naive CD45RAhigh/CD27high T cells were determined by flow cytometry on a PBMC aliquot from every donor. Library preparation used 5' RACE. The listed sequencing device is Illumina HiSeq 2500. A second PCR of roughly 6 to 11 cycles was run with a J-beta primer mix and a sample-barcoded 5' primer. A unique molecular identifier was introduced onto each TCR beta cDNA molecule by a template-switch 5' adaptor carrying 12 random nucleotides. Each sample yielded at least 3 million CDR3-containing paired-end reads. The Mint cDNA synthesis kit, primed by a TRBC-specific oligonucleotide, was used to synthesize first-strand cDNA from all RNA. Following uracil-DNA glycosylase treatment, a first 18-cycle PCR with universal primers M1SS and BC2_uni_R was performed on all cDNA. As for the authors' bioinformatics: For normalization, 1 million high-quality reads were randomly selected from each sample, with every read carrying a distinct molecular identifier. Instead of being binned into consensus sequences, reads with shared molecular identifiers were discarded. MiTCR, with a Q25 quality threshold and the strictest error-elimination algorithm, was used for CDR3 identification, clonotype clustering and error correction. Lower-bound total TCR beta diversity was estimated with a nonparametric unseen species model using Euler transformation. TCRdb redid the processing of the public reads, applying fastp at Q25 and MiXCR, and retained in-frame beta chains. Each entry is one CDR3 protein sequence, shown with its most common DNA and genes. The V and J calls reflect TCRdb's pipeline rather than the authors' work. For this sample the table gives over 700,000 distinct CDR3 sequences, of which 53% were detected only once. Jointly, the top ten make up roughly 40% of the sample.

The germline V gene supplies CDR1 SQVTM and CDR2 ANQGSEA. V sheds 5 bases and J sheds 8 bases, leaving 12 bases between their ends. Taken from cysteine to phenylalanine, the CDR3 has 12 residues. The retained sequence is limited to the CDR3, 36 bases, with the frame set at the first base. This sequence originates from a man older than 75 in good health. The sequenced sample consisted of blood. Here the chain combines TRBV29-1 and TRBJ1-4; the D gene is not confidently resolved. The DNA reads as follows: TGCAGCGTTTTGGGTCGCGGGGAAAAACTGTTTTTT. Its product reads: CSVLGRGEKLFF.